The 26 T cell receptor beta chains below come from one sample, sequenced in a study of T cell changes during pregnancy in multiple sclerosis. Data came from immunoSEQ multiplex PCR; TCRdb stores just in-frame clones and leaves some out. The table has fewer than 85,000 clones, around nine tenths seen once. The source was peripheral blood, collected in the second trimester of pregnancy. The origin of the receptors is a female donor with multiple sclerosis, enrolled in a pregnancy study.

The J gene is TRBJ2-1, the V gene TRBV19; perhaps TRBD2 as D (5 bases). CDR3 length: 14 residues. Germline V CDR1 and CDR2: LNHDA, SQIVND (reference sequence). Trimming cost V 3 bases and J 10 bases, with 16 bases left between them. The CDR3 coding sequence is TGTGCCAGTAGTATCGGGCGGGTAGCCCGGGAGCAGTTCTTC. Residues: CASSIGRVAREQFF.

The J gene is TRBJ2-2, the V gene TRBV7-2; the match to TRBD2 covers 14 bases. The CDR3 loop spans 18 amino acids. The V gene end was trimmed by 0 bases and the J gene end by 6 bases; junction bases not matched to a gene: 6. The germline V gene has CDR1 SGHTA and CDR2 FQGNSA. The DNA for the CDR3 is TGTGCCAGCAGCTTAGCTGGGACTAGCGGGAGTGGGCCCGGGGAGCTGTTTTTT. Translating gives CASSLAGTSGSGPGELFF.

V is TRBV2 and J is TRBJ1-3, with D tentatively TRBD1 (6 bases). The CDR3 has 13 amino acids. V gave up 6 bases and J gave up 8 bases, with 14 bases separating them. The germline gives CDR1 SNHLY, CDR2 FYNNEI. CDR3 sequence: CASRAGAGYTIYF. The CDR3 nucleotides are TGTGCCAGCAGAGCAGGGGCCGGGTACACCATATATTTT.

The chain carries TRBV27 and TRBJ1-1; 7 bases are shared with TRBD1. Germline CDR1 reads MNHEY; CDR2 reads SMNVEV (reference sequence). V lost 6 bases, J lost 1 base, and 8 bases stayed unmatched. This CDR3 contains 15 residues. CDR3 in amino acids: CASSLGTAPNTEAFF. The CDR3 coding sequence is TGTGCCAGCAGCCTCGGGACAGCACCGAACACTGAAGCTTTCTTT.

The V and J genes are TRBV11-3 and TRBJ2-3, with D uncertain. This CDR3 has 13 amino acids. CDR1 and CDR2 from the germline V gene are SGHNT and YENEEA. The V end lost 3 bases, the J end lost 2 bases, and 6 bases lay between the germline ends. The CDR3 DNA sequence: TGTGCCAGCAGCTTTGGAGACACAGATACGCAGTATTTT. Translation: CASSFGDTDTQYF.

The gene calls are TRBV7-2 and TRBJ1-1, with D unresolved. The CDR3 is made up of 15 amino acids. Trimming shortened V by 1 base and J by 2 bases, and 11 bases separated the two germline ends. In germline, CDR1 is SGHTA, CDR2 FQGNSA. CDR3 nucleotides: TGTGCCAGCAGCTTAGAATATGGCGGTAACACTGAAGCTTTCTTT. Residues: CASSLEYGGNTEAFF.

V gene TRBV19 combines with J gene TRBJ1-2; tentative D call: TRBD1 (6 bases). Germline assignment: CDR1 LNHDA and CDR2 SQIVND (reference sequence). V lost 5 bases and J 4 bases, leaving 11 bases between the germline ends. The CDR3 is 13 residues long. The CDR3 DNA reads as TGTGCCAGTAGTGGGGTCAGGGGCTATGGCTACACCTTC. It encodes CASSGVRGYGYTF.

This chain links TRBV29-1 with TRBJ2-2, with TRBD1 matching over 11 bases. CDR1 and CDR2 (germline): SQVTM, ANQGSEA. The V and J ends lost 6 bases and 4 bases, in that order; junction bases with no gene match: 4. The CDR3 contains 14 residues. CDR3 residues: CSVGTGGSTGELFF. The CDR3 nucleotides are TGCAGCGTCGGGACAGGGGGAAGCACCGGGGAGCTGTTTTTT.

The sample holds one count of this clone. The chain has TRBV27 and TRBJ2-3, with D possibly TRBD2 on 6 matching bases. Trimming removed 0 bases at V and 4 bases at J, with 11 bases between. Germline CDR1 is MNHEY and CDR2 is SMNVEV (reference sequence). The CDR3 totals 15 residues. The CDR3 nucleotides read TGTGCCAGCAGTTTATCGTTACTAGCAGCAGATACGCAGTATTTT. It is translated as CASSLSLLAADTQYF.

V and J are TRBV5-4 and TRBJ2-1, with D maybe TRBD2 (6 bases). CDR1 is SGHNT and CDR2 is YYREEE in the germline V gene (reference sequence). The CDR3 runs 13 residues. Trimming removed 3 bases at V and 10 bases at J, with 14 bases between. The CDR3 DNA reads TGTGCCAGCAGCTCTTTGACGGGGGAGGAGCAGTTCTTC. It yields the protein CASSSLTGEEQFF.

The V and J genes are TRBV6-5 and TRBJ1-1, with a possible D match to TRBD1 (6 bases). Germline values: CDR1 MNHEY, CDR2 SVGAGI. The CDR3 loop spans 13 amino acids. Trimming stripped 7 bases from V and 4 bases from J, with 13 bases between. This CDR3 reads CASTHGQSTEAFF. CDR3 sequence (DNA): TGTGCCAGCACCCACGGACAGTCCACTGAAGCTTTCTTT.

The chain recombines TRBV19 with TRBJ2-5, with 9 bases that match TRBD2. CDR1 and CDR2 from the germline V gene are LNHDA and SQIVND (reference sequence). CDR3 length: 14 amino acids. The junction had 6 bases not matched to a gene; V was cut back by 1 base and J by 9 bases. Here the CDR3 DNA reads TGTGCCAGTAGTATAGGGGCTAGCGGGGTAGCCCAGTACTTC. This sequence encodes CASSIGASGVAQYF.

This clone was seen more than once but under ten times. The chain joins TRBV6-1 to TRBJ1-6; TRBD1 matches 7 bases. Trimming took 8 bases from V and 7 from J; bases not matched to a gene: 11. The CDR3 covers 15 residues. Germline loops: CDR1 MNHNS, CDR2 SASEGT. CDR3 bases: TGTGCCAGCGAGCTCGAACAGGGGAAGAATTCACCCCTCCACTTT. The encoded protein is CASELEQGKNSPLHF.

This clone was seen once. The J gene is TRBJ2-1, the V gene TRBV28, with D perhaps matching TRBD2 (5 bases). The CDR3 is made up of 12 amino acids. Germline values: CDR1 MDHEN, CDR2 SYDVKM. V dropped 9 bases and J dropped 5 bases, with 11 bases sitting between them. CDR3 nucleotide sequence: TGTGCCAGTCGGGAACTTCACAATGAGCAGTTCTTC. Its translation is CASRELHNEQFF.

The genes are TRBV13 and TRBJ1-1; D perhaps matches TRBD1 (6 bases). The CDR3 length is 13 residues. CDR1 is PRHDT and CDR2 is FYEKMQ in the germline V gene (reference sequence). V shed 5 bases and J shed 3 bases, with 10 bases lying between them. In DNA, the CDR3 is TGTGCCAGCAGCGAGGACAGAGACACTGAAGCTTTCTTT. Protein product: CASSEDRDTEAFF.

The chain has TRBV6-5 and TRBJ1-2; the D gene is possibly TRBD1 (6 bases). V lost 6 bases and J lost 3, with 14 bases in between. The CDR3 is 14 residues long. Germline V CDR1 and CDR2: MNHEY, SVGAGI. The DNA of the CDR3 is TGTGCCAGCAGGTCCCAGGGGAGCGACTATGGCTACACCTTC. The encoded protein is CASRSQGSDYGYTF.

The chain uses TRBV30 and TRBJ2-3; 8 bases are shared with TRBD1. This CDR3 has 15 residues. CDR1 is GTSNPN, CDR2 SVGIG, per germline (reference sequence). The ends lost 2 bases at V and 5 bases at J; junction bases unmatched: 9. The CDR3: CAWSKVAGGIDTQYF. CDR3 nucleotides: TGTGCCTGGAGTAAAGTAGCAGGGGGCATAGATACGCAGTATTTT.

Only one count was recorded for this clone. The rearrangement links TRBV5-1 to TRBJ2-1, with 9 bases matching TRBD2. CDR1 is SGHRS, CDR2 YFSETQ, per germline. J lost 6 bases, V lost 3 bases, and 7 bases had no gene match. The CDR3 has 15 amino acids. In nucleotides, the CDR3 is TGCGCCAGCAGCTCCCCGGTGCGGGGGGGCAATGAGCAGTTCTTC. Translated, it gives CASSSPVRGGNEQFF.

V gene TRBV5-6 combines with J gene TRBJ2-5, with a possible D match to TRBD2 (5 bases). Germline V CDR1 and CDR2: SGHDT, YYEEEE. The CDR3 extends over 15 amino acids. V was cut by 7 bases and J by 2 bases, with 18 bases left in between. CDR3 residues: CASLEVGQPQETQYF. CDR3 DNA sequence: TGTGCCAGCCTGGAGGTAGGGCAGCCACAAGAGACCCAGTACTTC.

This chain joins TRBV6-1 and TRBJ1-1; no clear D gene. The length of the CDR3 is 13 residues. Trimming removed 8 bases at V and 4 bases at J, with 14 bases between. Germline assignment: CDR1 MNHNS and CDR2 SASEGT. CDR3 residues: CASPRRPGTEAFF. The CDR3 nucleotides read TGTGCCAGCCCCCGCCGCCCGGGCACTGAAGCTTTCTTT.

The CDR3 bases are TGTGCCAGCAGCCCCCCCTCCTACACTGAAGCTTTCTTT. Translation gives CASSPPSYTEAFF. The rearrangement joins TRBV9 to TRBJ1-1; D remains ambiguous. With 4 bases removed from V and 3 bases from J, the gap between germline ends came to 10 bases. Germline assignment: CDR1 SGDLS and CDR2 YYNGEE. The CDR3 length is 13 residues.

The rearrangement uses TRBV15 and TRBJ1-6; 8 bases are shared with TRBD1. V shed 2 bases and J 8 bases; nucleotides not matched to a gene: 5. The CDR3 extends over 15 amino acids. CDR1 is LNHNV, CDR2 YYDKDF, per germline (reference sequence). CDR3 nucleotide sequence: TGTGCCACCAGCAGATCCGGGACAGGTGATTCACCCCTCCACTTT. This translates into CATSRSGTGDSPLHF.

This sequence joins TRBV27 and TRBJ2-1, with 7 nucleotides matching TRBD1. V was clipped by 5 bases and J by 3 bases; unmatched bases: 4. From germline, CDR1 is MNHEY and CDR2 SMNVEV (reference sequence). The CDR3 length is 14 residues. Written as DNA, the CDR3 is TGTGCCAGCAGTGAAGGACAGGTCTACAATGAGCAGTTCTTC. As protein: CASSEGQVYNEQFF.

This clone was seen a handful of times. The chain couples TRBV19 to TRBJ2-1; D not certain. Germline V CDR1 and CDR2: LNHDA, SQIVND (reference sequence). The CDR3 runs 12 residues. V was clipped by 5 bases and J by 8 bases, with 10 bases between them. Written as DNA, the CDR3 is TGTGCCAGTAGTGCAGGCTGGGATGAGCAGTTCTTC. It specifies CASSAGWDEQFF.

The chain links TRBV5-4 to TRBJ2-5, with a weak D call TRBD1 (6 bases). The CDR3 consists of 15 residues. The germline V gene has CDR1 SGHNT and CDR2 YYREEE (reference sequence). V was cut by 4 bases and J by 6 bases, with 19 bases left in between. The CDR3 coding sequence is TGTGCCAGCAGCACAGGACAGTTTAGTAAGAAGACCCAGTACTTC. It specifies CASSTGQFSKKTQYF.

The chain couples TRBV7-2 to TRBJ1-2; the D is unclear. Germline V gene data show CDR1 as SGHTA and CDR2 as FQGNSA. The V end lost 2 bases, the J end lost 3 bases, and 7 bases lay between the germline ends. This CDR3 region has 13 residues. The CDR3 DNA is TGTGCCAGCAGCTTACCGCAGGACTATGGCTACACCTTC. Translating gives CASSLPQDYGYTF.